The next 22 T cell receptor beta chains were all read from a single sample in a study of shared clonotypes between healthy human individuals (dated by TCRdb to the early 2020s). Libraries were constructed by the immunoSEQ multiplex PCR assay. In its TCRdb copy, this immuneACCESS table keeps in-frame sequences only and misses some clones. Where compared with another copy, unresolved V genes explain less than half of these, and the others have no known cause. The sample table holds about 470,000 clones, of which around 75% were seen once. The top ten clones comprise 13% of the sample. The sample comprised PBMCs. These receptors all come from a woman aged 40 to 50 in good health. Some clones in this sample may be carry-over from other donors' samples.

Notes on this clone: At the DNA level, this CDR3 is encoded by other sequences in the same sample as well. The CDR3 DNA follows: TGTGCCAGCAGTTGGGCATACGAGCAGTACTTC. This gives the protein CASSWAYEQYF. This chain joins TRBV28 and TRBJ2-7; D is uncertain. Germline V gene sequence: CDR1 MDHEN, CDR2 SYDVKM. CDR3 length equals 11 residues. The ends were cut back, 4 bases at V and 4 bases at J, with 5 bases in the middle.

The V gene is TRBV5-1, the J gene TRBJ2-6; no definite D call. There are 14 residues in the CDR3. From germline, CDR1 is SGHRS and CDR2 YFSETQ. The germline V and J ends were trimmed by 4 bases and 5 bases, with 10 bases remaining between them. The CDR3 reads CASSLDGRANVLTF. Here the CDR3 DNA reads TGCGCCAGCAGCCTGGATGGGAGGGCCAACGTCCTGACTTTC.

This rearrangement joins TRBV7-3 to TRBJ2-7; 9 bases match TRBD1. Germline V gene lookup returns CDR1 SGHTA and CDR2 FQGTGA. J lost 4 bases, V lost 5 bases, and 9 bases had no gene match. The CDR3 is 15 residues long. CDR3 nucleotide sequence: TGTGCCAGCAGCACCACAGGGGGCTGGGGATACGAGCAGTACTTC. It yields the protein CASSTTGGWGYEQYF.

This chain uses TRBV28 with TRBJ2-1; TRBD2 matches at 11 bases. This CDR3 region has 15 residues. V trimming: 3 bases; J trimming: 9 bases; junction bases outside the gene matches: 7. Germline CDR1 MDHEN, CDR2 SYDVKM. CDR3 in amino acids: CASSFPPLAGGEQFF. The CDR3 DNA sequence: TGTGCCAGCAGTTTCCCCCCCCTAGCGGGAGGTGAGCAGTTCTTC. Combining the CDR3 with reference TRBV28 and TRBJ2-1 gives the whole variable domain DVKVTQSSRYLVKRTGEKVFLECVQDMDHENMFWYRQDPGLGLRLIYFSYDVKMKEKGDIPEGYSVSREKKERFSLILESASTNQTSMYLCASSFPPLAGGEQFFGPGTRLTVL.

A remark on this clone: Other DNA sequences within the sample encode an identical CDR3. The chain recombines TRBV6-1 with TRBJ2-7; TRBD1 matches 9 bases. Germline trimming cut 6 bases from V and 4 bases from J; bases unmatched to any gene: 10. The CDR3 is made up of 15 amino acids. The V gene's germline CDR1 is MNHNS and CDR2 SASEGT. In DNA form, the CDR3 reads TGTGCCAGCAGGGATCCGGGACAGGGACCGTACGAGCAGTACTTC. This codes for CASRDPGQGPYEQYF.

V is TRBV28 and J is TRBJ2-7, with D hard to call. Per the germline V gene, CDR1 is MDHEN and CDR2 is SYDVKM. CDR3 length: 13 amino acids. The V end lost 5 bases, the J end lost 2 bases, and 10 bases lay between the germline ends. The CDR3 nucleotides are TGTGCCAGCAGTCCTTCCGCCACCTACGAGCAGTACTTC. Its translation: CASSPSATYEQYF.

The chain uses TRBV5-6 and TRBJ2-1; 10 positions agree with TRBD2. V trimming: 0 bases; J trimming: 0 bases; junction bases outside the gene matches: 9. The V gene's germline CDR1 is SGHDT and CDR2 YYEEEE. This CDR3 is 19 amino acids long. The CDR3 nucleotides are TGTGCCAGCAGCTTGGTACTAGCGGGACCAACCCGCTCCTACAATGAGCAGTTCTTC. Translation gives CASSLVLAGPTRSYNEQFF.

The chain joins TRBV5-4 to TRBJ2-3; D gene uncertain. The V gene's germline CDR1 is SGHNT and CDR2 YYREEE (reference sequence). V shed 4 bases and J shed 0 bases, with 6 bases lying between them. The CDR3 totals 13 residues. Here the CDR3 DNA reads TGTGCCAGCAGCCCAGACAGCACAGATACGCAGTATTTT. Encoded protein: CASSPDSTDTQYF.

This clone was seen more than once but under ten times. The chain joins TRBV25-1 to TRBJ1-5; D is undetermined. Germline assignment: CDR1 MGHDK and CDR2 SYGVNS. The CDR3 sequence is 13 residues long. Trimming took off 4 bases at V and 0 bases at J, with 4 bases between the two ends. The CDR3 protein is CASSGFSNQPQHF. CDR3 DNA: TGTGCCAGCAGTGGGTTTAGCAATCAGCCCCAGCATTTT.

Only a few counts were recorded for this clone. In DNA, the CDR3 is TGTGCCAGCAGCTTGTCAGTGAACACTGAAGCTTTCTTT. Its protein product is CASSLSVNTEAFF. The chain combines TRBV5-4 with TRBJ1-1; D remains ambiguous. The CDR3 is 13 amino acids. Trimming shortened V by 1 base and J by 0 bases, and 4 bases separated the two germline ends. Looked up from germline, CDR1 is SGHNT and CDR2 is YYREEE (reference sequence).

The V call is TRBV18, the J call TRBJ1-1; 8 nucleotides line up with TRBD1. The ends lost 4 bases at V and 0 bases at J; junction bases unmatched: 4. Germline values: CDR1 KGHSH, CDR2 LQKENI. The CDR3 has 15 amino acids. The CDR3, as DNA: TGTGCCAGCTCACTTCAGGACAGGGTGAACACTGAAGCTTTCTTT. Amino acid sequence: CASSLQDRVNTEAFF. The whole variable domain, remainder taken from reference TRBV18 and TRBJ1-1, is NAGVMQNPRHLVRRRGQEARLRCSPMKGHSHVYWYRQLPEEGLKFMVYLQKENIIDESGMPKERFSAEFPKEGPSILRIQQVVRGDSAAYFCASSLQDRVNTEAFFGQGTRLTVV.

The CDR3 DNA reads TGTGCCTGGAGCCATAAATACACGGGGACAGAGACCCAGTACTTC. Protein: CAWSHKYTGTETQYF. The chain recombines TRBV30 with TRBJ2-5; either TRBD1 or TRBD2 may supply D (5 bases each). The CDR3 totals 15 residues. CDR1 and CDR2 (germline): GTSNPN, SVGIG (reference sequence). Trimming left V 3 bases short and J 4 bases short, with 18 bases between.

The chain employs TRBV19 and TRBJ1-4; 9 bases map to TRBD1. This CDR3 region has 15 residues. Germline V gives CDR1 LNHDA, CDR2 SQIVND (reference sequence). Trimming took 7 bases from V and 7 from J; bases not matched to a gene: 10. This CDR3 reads CASNPTGGAGEKLFF. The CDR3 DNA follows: TGTGCCAGTAACCCCACAGGGGGCGCAGGTGAAAAACTGTTTTTT.

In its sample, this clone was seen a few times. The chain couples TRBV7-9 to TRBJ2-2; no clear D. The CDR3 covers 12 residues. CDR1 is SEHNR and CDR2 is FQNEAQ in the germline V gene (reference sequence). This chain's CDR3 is CGRQLNTGELFF. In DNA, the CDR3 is TGTGGCCGGCAACTCAACACCGGGGAGCTGTTTTTT.

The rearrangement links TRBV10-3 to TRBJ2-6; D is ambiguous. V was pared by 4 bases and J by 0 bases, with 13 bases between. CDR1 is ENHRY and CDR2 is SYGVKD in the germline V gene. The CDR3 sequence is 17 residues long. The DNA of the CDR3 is TGTGCCATCAGTGCCCTGGGCTCGGGCTCTGGGGCCAACGTCCTGACTTTC. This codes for CAISALGSGSGANVLTF.

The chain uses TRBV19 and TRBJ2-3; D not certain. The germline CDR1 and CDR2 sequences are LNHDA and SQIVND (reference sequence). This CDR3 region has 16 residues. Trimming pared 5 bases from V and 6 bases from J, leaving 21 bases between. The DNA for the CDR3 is TGTGCCAGTAGTCCCAGCACGACCCCGGAAGGGGATACGCAGTATTTT. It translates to CASSPSTTPEGDTQYF.

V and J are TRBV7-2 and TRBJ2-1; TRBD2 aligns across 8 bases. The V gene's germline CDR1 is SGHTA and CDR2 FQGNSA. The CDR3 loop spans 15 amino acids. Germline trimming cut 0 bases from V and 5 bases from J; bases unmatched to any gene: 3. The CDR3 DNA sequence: TGTGCCAGCAGCTTAGCAGCGGGAGTCAACAATGAGCAGTTCTTC. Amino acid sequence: CASSLAAGVNNEQFF.

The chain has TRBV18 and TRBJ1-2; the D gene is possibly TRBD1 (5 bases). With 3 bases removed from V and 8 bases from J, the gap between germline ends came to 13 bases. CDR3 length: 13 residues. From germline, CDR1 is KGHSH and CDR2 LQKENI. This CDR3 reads CASSPPGMIGYTF. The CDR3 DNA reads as TGTGCCAGCTCACCCCCAGGGATGATCGGCTACACCTTC.

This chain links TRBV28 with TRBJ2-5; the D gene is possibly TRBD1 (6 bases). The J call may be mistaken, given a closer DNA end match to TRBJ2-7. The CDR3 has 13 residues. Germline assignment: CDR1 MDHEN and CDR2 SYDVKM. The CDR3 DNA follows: TGTGCCAGCATGTCACAGGGCCCTTTCGAGCAGTACTTC. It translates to CASMSQGPFEQYF.

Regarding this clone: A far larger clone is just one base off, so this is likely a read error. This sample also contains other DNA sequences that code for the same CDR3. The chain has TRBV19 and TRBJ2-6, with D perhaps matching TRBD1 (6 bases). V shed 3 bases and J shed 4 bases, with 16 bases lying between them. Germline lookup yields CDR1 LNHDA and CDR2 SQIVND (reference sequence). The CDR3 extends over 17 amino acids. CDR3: CASSISGQTSGANVLTF. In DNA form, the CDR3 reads TGTGCCAGTAGTATTTCTGGACAGACCTCCGGGGCCAACGTCCTGACTTTC.

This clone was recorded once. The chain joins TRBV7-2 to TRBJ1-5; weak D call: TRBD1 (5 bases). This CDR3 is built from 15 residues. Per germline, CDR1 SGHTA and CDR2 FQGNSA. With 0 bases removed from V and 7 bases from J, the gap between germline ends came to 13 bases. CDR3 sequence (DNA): TGTGCCAGCAGCTTAGCGATGGGGGGACTGCAGCCCCAGCATTTT. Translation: CASSLAMGGLQPQHF.

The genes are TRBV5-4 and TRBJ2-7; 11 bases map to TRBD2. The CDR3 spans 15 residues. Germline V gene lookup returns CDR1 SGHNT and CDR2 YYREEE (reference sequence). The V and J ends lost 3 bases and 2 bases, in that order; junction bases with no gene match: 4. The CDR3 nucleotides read TGTGCCAGCAGCTGGGGACTAGCGGTCCCCTACGAGCAGTACTTC. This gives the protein CASSWGLAVPYEQYF.